The clone carrying this TCR beta chain was counted once. The antigen is unknown. V shed 5 bases and J 7 bases; nucleotides not matched to a gene: 7. Germline V CDR1 and CDR2: SEHNR, FQNEAQ (reference sequence). The CDR3 covers 14 residues. Sequencing was performed with immunoSEQ multiplex PCR; in TCRdb, only in-frame clones are kept and a portion is missing. This table has around 250,000 clones, around 91% appearing once. This specimen belongs to a study of cytomegalovirus exposure and HLA in healthy donors. Study-level points and caveats: In vitro work confirmed that a few CMV-associated chains recognize CMV antigens. The study flagged around 160 TCR beta chains as cytomegalovirus-associated. That first-cohort TCR clusters tended to co-occur in the roughly 120 validation repertoires was found in a later analysis.

This chain uses TRBV7-9 with TRBJ1-5; 8 bases fit TRBD1. The clonotype originates from a woman aged 25 to 39 in good health and CMV-seronegative. Sequenced: PBMCs. The CDR3 DNA reads as TGTGCCAGCAGCGGGGACAGGAGGGACCAGCCCCAGCATTTT. Translation: CASSGDRRDQPQHF.